Listed below are T cell receptor beta chains from one sample, sequenced in a study of Graves' ophthalmopathy and Graves' hyperthyroidism. In TCRdb, the multiplex PCR reads were re-called with MiXCR into one record per CDR3 protein. The table records about 220,000 distinct CDR3 sequences, 20% to 25% of them present only once. The sequenced sample was peripheral blood. The receptors come from a woman between 50 and 59 years old with Graves' ophthalmopathy. CDR3s include the opening cysteine and the closing phenylalanine or tryptophan. The order of the fields is V gene, D gene, clone size, J gene, CDR3 DNA, CDR3 protein. D genes are given only for firm matches. A row's size may be missing; if present it is once, few, many or a size class.

V gene: TRBV7-8
D gene: -
clone size: -
J gene: TRBJ1-1
CDR3 DNA: TGTGCCAGCAGCTTAGTGGGGATGGCGGCTTTCTTT
CDR3 protein: CASSLVGMAAFF

V gene: TRBV24-1
D gene: -
clone size: many
J gene: TRBJ2-5
CDR3 DNA: TGTGCCACCAGTGATTTGCGCAGCCAAGAGACCCAGTACTTC
CDR3 protein: CATSDLRSQETQYF

V gene: TRBV12-3/TRBV12-4
D gene: TRBD2
clone size: many
J gene: TRBJ2-7
CDR3 DNA: TGTGCCAGCAGCCTGAGCGGGAGCTCCTACGAGCAGTACTTC
CDR3 protein: CASSLSGSSYEQYF

V gene: TRBV28
D gene: -
clone size: -
J gene: TRBJ1-2
CDR3 DNA: TGTGCCAGCAGCGAGGGACTTTCTAACTATGGCTACACCTTC
CDR3 protein: CASSEGLSNYGYTF

V gene: TRBV24-1
D gene: -
clone size: many
J gene: TRBJ1-2
CDR3 DNA: TGTGCCACCAGTGACGCTTCACAGGGAACCAATCCTAACTATGGCTACACCTTC
CDR3 protein: CATSDASQGTNPNYGYTF

V gene: TRBV6-1
D gene: -
clone size: -
J gene: TRBJ1-2
CDR3 DNA: TGTGCCAGCACCATGACAGAACTCTATGGCTACAACTTC
CDR3 protein: CASTMTELYGYNF

V gene: TRBV6-2/TRBV6-3
D gene: TRBD1
clone size: -
J gene: TRBJ1-2
CDR3 DNA: TGTGCCAGCAGTTCAATCAGGGGGAAGGCGGCGGGCTACACCTTC
CDR3 protein: CASSSIRGKAAGYTF

V gene: TRBV6-2/TRBV6-3
D gene: -
clone size: -
J gene: TRBJ2-7
CDR3 DNA: TGTGCCAGCAGTCGGGACCACAACTACGAGCAGTACTTC
CDR3 protein: CASSRDHNYEQYF

V gene: TRBV14
D gene: -
clone size: -
J gene: TRBJ2-5
CDR3 DNA: TGTGCCAGCAGCCATCGTGATATCAAAGAGACCCAGTACTTC
CDR3 protein: CASSHRDIKETQYF

V gene: TRBV6-1
D gene: TRBD1
clone size: many
J gene: TRBJ1-1
CDR3 DNA: TGTGCCAGCAGCCCCCGGGACAGGGGGGGATTAGGTGAAGCTTTCTTT
CDR3 protein: CASSPRDRGGLGEAFF

V gene: TRBV18
D gene: -
clone size: -
J gene: TRBJ2-2
CDR3 DNA: TGTGCCAGCTCAGCGGCCTGGGGGCTCAACACCGGGGAGCTGTTTTTT
CDR3 protein: CASSAAWGLNTGELFF

V gene: TRBV7-8
D gene: TRBD1
clone size: few
J gene: TRBJ2-7
CDR3 DNA: TGTGCCAGCAGCTTAGACAGGGGGCCCTACGAGCAGTACTTC
CDR3 protein: CASSLDRGPYEQYF

V gene: TRBV6-5
D gene: -
clone size: many
J gene: TRBJ2-7
CDR3 DNA: TGTGCCAGCAGTTACACACCCCGGGACTTATACGAGCAGTACTTC
CDR3 protein: CASSYTPRDLYEQYF

V gene: TRBV6-1
D gene: TRBD1
clone size: many
J gene: TRBJ1-1
CDR3 DNA: TGTGCCAGCACCACGGGACAGGGGGAGACTGAAGCTTTCTTT
CDR3 protein: CASTTGQGETEAFF

V gene: TRBV20-1
D gene: -
clone size: many
J gene: TRBJ1-2
CDR3 DNA: TGCAGTGCTAGAGACAGGTCCCTCTATGGCTACACCTTC
CDR3 protein: CSARDRSLYGYTF

V gene: TRBV20-1
D gene: -
clone size: many
J gene: TRBJ2-5
CDR3 DNA: TGCAGTGCTAGACCGACGACACCGTACCAAGAGACCCAGTACTTC
CDR3 protein: CSARPTTPYQETQYF